This entry lists 30 T cell receptor beta chains sequenced from one sample in a study of response to subunit inactivated influenza vaccine. One entry per CDR3 protein results from TCRdb running MiXCR on the RT-PCR reads. The sample has almost 600,000 distinct CDR3 sequences, less than 15% seen once; the top ten hold around 10%. Source: PBMCs from blood, taken less than 13 days after vaccination. Receptor source: a man in his fifties or sixties who received an inactivated influenza vaccine.

The chain couples TRBV21-1 to TRBJ2-4; TRBD1 is the table's D call, not checked against the DNA. TRBV21-1 is described as a pseudogene. This CDR3 region has 17 residues. The CDR3 loop is CASSSTWGGRRRNIQYF. The CDR3 region has the DNA TGTGCCAGCAGCAGCACGTGGGGGGGGCGGAGGAGAAACATTCAGTACTTC.

This chain joins TRBV24-1 and TRBJ2-3; D unclear. V gave up 4 bases and J gave up 1 base, with 14 bases separating them. The CDR3 covers 16 residues. Germline CDR1 and CDR2: KGHDR and SFDVKD. The CDR3 DNA sequence: TGTGCCACCAGTGACGAACGGCAAAGCGGCACAGATACGCAGTATTTT. Its translation is CATSDERQSGTDTQYF.

The V and J genes are TRBV5-1 and TRBJ2-7; D gene unclear. This CDR3 comprises 14 residues. V was pared by 2 bases and J by 0 bases, with 9 bases between. In germline, CDR1 is SGHRS, CDR2 YFSETQ. The CDR3 here is CASSFTKSSYEQYF. CDR3 in DNA: TGCGCCAGCAGCTTTACGAAGAGCTCCTACGAGCAGTACTTC.

This clonotype turned up a few times. V and J are TRBV11-2 and TRBJ2-7; D remains unclear. The germline V gene has CDR1 SGHAT and CDR2 FQNNGV. Between the trimmed V and J ends, which lost 9 bases and 6 bases, there was a span of 18 bases. This CDR3 is built from 13 residues. CDR3: CARPFPDKGEQYF. The CDR3 DNA reads as TGTGCCAGACCCTTCCCAGATAAGGGCGAGCAGTACTTC. Full variable domain (missing parts from reference TRBV11-2 and TRBJ2-7): EAGVAQSPRYKIIEKRQSVAFWCNPISGHATLYWYQQILGQGPKLLIQFQNNGVVDDSQLPKDRFSAERLKGVDSTLKIQPAKLEDSAVYLCARPFPDKGEQYFGPGTRLTVT.

The chain has TRBV12-3 or TRBV12-4 and TRBJ2-1; TRBD1 matches at 8 bases. The CDR3 runs 13 residues. With 7 bases clipped from V and 9 bases from J, the junction kept 8 bases outside the gene matches. CDR3 in DNA: TGTGCCAGCACCTTCGCCGGACAGGGTGAGCAGTTCTTC. Amino acids: CASTFAGQGEQFF.

The chain has TRBV12-3 or TRBV12-4 and TRBJ1-2, with TRBD1 as a possible D gene (6 bases). With 8 bases removed from V and 8 bases from J, the gap between germline ends came to 18 bases. The CDR3 sequence is 13 residues long. CDR3 DNA sequence: TGTGCCAGCGGAACAACAGGGACTAGGGGCTACACCTTC. Translating it yields CASGTTGTRGYTF.

This rearrangement joins TRBV4-3 to TRBJ2-1, with TRBD2 matching over 8 bases. This CDR3 spans 18 amino acids. In germline, CDR1 is LGHNA, CDR2 YSLEER. J was trimmed by 8 bases and V by 4 bases; bases with no gene match: 19. Written as DNA, the CDR3 is TGCGCCAGCAGCCGCCAAGTATTATCCGGGGGGGCCATCTATGAGCAGTTCTTC. It is translated as CASSRQVLSGGAIYEQFF.

The CDR3 DNA sequence: TGTGCCAGCAGAAGTCTTCCGGGACAGGGGACGGGAGACAACTCGGTTCCTGGGGCCAACGTCCTGACTTTC. As protein: CASRSLPGQGTGDNSVPGANVLTF. The V gene is TRBV7-9, the J gene TRBJ2-6; TRBD1 matches at 10 bases. The trim removed 6 bases at V and 2 bases at J, leaving 28 bases unmatched. This CDR3 has 24 residues. Germline-derived CDR1 and CDR2 are SEHNR and FQNEAQ (reference sequence).

This clonotype was seen more than once but under ten times. The chain recombines TRBV10-2 with TRBJ2-3; TRBD2 might be the D (6 bases). V was cut by 6 bases and J by 2 bases, with 18 bases left in between. The length of the CDR3 is 16 residues. In germline, CDR1 is WSHSY, CDR2 SAAADI. CDR3 in amino acids: CASRLRTEGPTDTQYF. The CDR3 coding sequence is TGCGCCAGCAGGCTTCGGACGGAGGGCCCCACAGATACGCAGTATTTT.

This clonotype was seen only a few times. V and J are TRBV20-1 and TRBJ1-2; perhaps TRBD1 as D (6 bases). The V gene lost 3 bases and the J gene lost 6 bases, with 11 bases spanning the gap. Looked up from germline, CDR1 is DFQATT and CDR2 is SNEGSKA (reference sequence). The CDR3 is 12 residues long. The CDR3 reads CSASRGGDGYTF. The CDR3 DNA is TGCAGTGCTAGCAGAGGGGGGGATGGCTACACCTTC.

This rearrangement joins TRBV27 to TRBJ2-5, with D perhaps assigned TRBD1 or TRBD2 (5 bases each). Germline CDR1 and CDR2: MNHEY and SMNVEV (reference sequence). Trimming shortened V by 3 bases and J by 5 bases, and 16 bases separated the two germline ends. This CDR3 comprises 15 residues. In DNA, the CDR3 is TGTGCCAGCAGTTTTCGGAACCGGGGCCCGGAGACCCAGTACTTC. Its translation is CASSFRNRGPETQYF.

This clonotype was observed a handful of times. The chain links TRBV3-1 to TRBJ2-5; perhaps TRBD2 as D (6 bases). Trimming pared 0 bases from V and 1 base from J, leaving 12 bases between. Per germline, CDR1 LGHDT and CDR2 YNNKEL (reference sequence). The CDR3 is 16 amino acids. CDR3 region: CASSQDPGSGQETQYF. The CDR3 region has the DNA TGTGCCAGCAGCCAAGATCCGGGTAGCGGCCAAGAGACCCAGTACTTC.

A few counts support this clonotype. The chain uses TRBV10-3 and TRBJ1-2, with D possibly TRBD1 on 6 matching bases. Germline V lookup: CDR1 ENHRY, CDR2 SYGVKD. Trimming removed 5 bases at V and 4 bases at J, with 20 bases between. The CDR3 is 16 amino acids. The CDR3 coding sequence is TGTGCCATCAGTACCCGGGACACCCCCACCGGCTATGGCTACACCTTC. It encodes CAISTRDTPTGYGYTF.

This clonotype was observed a few times. The CDR3 DNA is TGTGCCAGCTCACCCGGGGGGCTCGGGACAGTAAGCACAGATACGCAGTATTTT. It translates to CASSPGGLGTVSTDTQYF. The chain combines TRBV18 with TRBJ2-3; D tentatively fits TRBD1 or TRBD2 (7 bases each). The ends were cut back, 3 bases at V and 0 bases at J, with 19 bases in the middle. The germline gives CDR1 KGHSH, CDR2 LQKENI. This CDR3 region has 18 residues.

The DNA of the CDR3 is TGCGCCAGCAGCCAAGAAAAGGGTTGGGATGGCTACACCTTC. Residues: CASSQEKGWDGYTF. This rearrangement joins TRBV4-3 to TRBJ1-2, with D uncertain. Germline lookup yields CDR1 LGHNA and CDR2 YSLEER. The V and J ends lost 0 bases and 6 bases respectively, with 11 bases between them. This CDR3 comprises 14 residues.

The V gene is TRBV27, the J gene TRBJ1-4; 8 nucleotides match TRBD1. CDR1 MNHEY and CDR2 SMNVEV come from the germline V gene (reference sequence). The CDR3 runs to 14 residues. The junction had 6 bases not matched to a gene; V was cut back by 4 bases and J by 8 bases. Written as DNA, the CDR3 is TGTGCCAGCAGTTCCAGGACAGGGCAGGAAAAACTGTTTTTT. Protein product: CASSSRTGQEKLFF.

The DNA for the CDR3 is TGTGCCAGCAGTACCCCAGGGGGACTGGTTACCTACGAGCAGTACTTC. Its protein is CASSTPGGLVTYEQYF. V usage is TRBV7-8 and J usage is TRBJ2-7; D might be TRBD1 (7 bases). Trimming removed 6 bases at V and 2 bases at J, with 20 bases between. This CDR3 is built from 16 residues. CDR1 is SGHVS and CDR2 is FQNEAQ in the germline V gene.

The genes are TRBV5-1 and TRBJ2-3; no reliable D call. V lost 5 bases to trimming and J lost 0 bases, with 10 bases between them. Germline lookup yields CDR1 SGHRS and CDR2 YFSETQ. The CDR3 consists of 14 residues. The CDR3 is CASRRSTSTDTQYF. The CDR3 coding sequence is TGCGCCAGCAGACGTAGCACTAGCACAGATACGCAGTATTTT.

This clonotype is judged medium-sized. CDR3 DNA: TGTGCCAGCAGCCAAGAGGCGTCTTTTACCTACGAGCAGTACTTC. Its translation is CASSQEASFTYEQYF. This rearrangement joins TRBV3-1 to TRBJ2-7; D gene unclear. The CDR3 runs 15 residues. V dropped 0 bases and J dropped 2 bases, with 11 bases sitting between them. Germline V CDR1 and CDR2: LGHDT, YNNKEL (reference sequence).

The chain carries TRBV6-5 and TRBJ2-7; the D gene is possibly TRBD2 (5 bases). The CDR3 has 15 residues. Germline CDR1 is MNHEY and CDR2 is SVGAGI. V shed 2 bases and J shed 4 bases, with 15 bases lying between them. CDR3 region: CASSYERSGVYEQYF. The CDR3 coding sequence is TGTGCCAGCAGTTACGAGCGGAGTGGGGTATACGAGCAGTACTTC.

Comments on this clonotype: The junction does not match germline at one end; this may be a read error. This chain uses TRBV28 with TRBJ1-6; 7 nucleotides agree with TRBD1. The CDR3 contains 16 residues. Germline loops: CDR1 MDHEN, CDR2 SYDVKM. The CDR3 nucleotides read TGTGCCAGCAGTTTATATGGGGGACAGCTTGGGGGCTCCCTCCGCTTT. Protein sequence: CASSLYGGQLGGSLRF.

This clonotype was observed a handful of times. The chain has TRBV6-2 or TRBV6-3 and TRBJ1-1; tentative D call: TRBD1 (5 bases). This CDR3 is built from 15 residues. Trimming shortened V by 2 bases and J by 5 bases, and 15 bases separated the two germline ends. The germline CDR1 and CDR2 sequences are MNHEY and SVGEGT. The CDR3 region is CASSYRGSSRTEAFF. Here the CDR3 DNA reads TGTGCCAGCAGTTACAGGGGCTCCAGCCGGACTGAAGCTTTCTTT.

This clonotype has a handful of counts. The rearrangement uses TRBV6-5 and TRBJ1-1; 8 bases line up with TRBD1. The CDR3 is 14 amino acids. Germline assignment: CDR1 MNHEY and CDR2 SVGAGI. The V gene end was trimmed by 5 bases and the J gene end by 6 bases; junction bases not matched to a gene: 8. The CDR3 protein is CASSNGQGNSEAFF. The CDR3 DNA reads TGTGCCAGCAGTAACGGACAGGGAAATTCTGAAGCTTTCTTT.

CDR3 sequence (DNA): TGTGCCAGCGGTCAGGCCGGGACAGGGTACAATGAGCAGTTCTTC. This gives the protein CASGQAGTGYNEQFF. The chain recombines TRBV28 with TRBJ2-1; 9 bases agree with TRBD1. Germline V gives CDR1 MDHEN, CDR2 SYDVKM. V shed 8 bases, J shed 4 bases, and the junction held 9 bases outside the gene matches. There are 15 residues in the CDR3.

This clonotype turned up a few times. The chain is built from TRBV7-2 and TRBJ2-1; 9 bases align to TRBD2. CDR1 and CDR2 from the germline V gene are SGHTA and FQGNSA. V gave up 2 bases and J gave up 7 bases; unmatched junction bases: 6. The length of the CDR3 is 15 residues. The CDR3 coding sequence is TGTGCCAGCAGCTTACGGCGGGGGGGTCAGAATGAGCAGTTCTTC. Its translation: CASSLRRGGQNEQFF.

This clonotype occurred a few times. The genes are TRBV20-1 and TRBJ2-3, with D possibly called TRBD1 or TRBD2 (5 bases each). The germline V and J ends were trimmed by 0 bases and 4 bases, with 14 bases remaining between them. The CDR3 is made up of 15 amino acids. Germline V gives CDR1 DFQATT, CDR2 SNEGSKA (reference sequence). DNA for the CDR3: TGCAGTGCTAGAGATTTGGGGGTATTATCAGATACGCAGTATTTT. Protein: CSARDLGVLSDTQYF.

The chain employs TRBV24-1 and TRBJ2-5, with 15 positions matching TRBD2. V trimming: 9 bases; J trimming: 5 bases; junction bases outside the gene matches: 3. The CDR3 totals 14 residues. The V gene's germline CDR1 is KGHDR and CDR2 SFDVKD. In DNA, the CDR3 is TGTGCCACCGGGACTAGCGGGGGGACGGAGACCCAGTACTTC. It translates to CATGTSGGTETQYF.

The gene calls are TRBV7-9 and TRBJ2-1; 11 positions agree with TRBD2. Germline V gene sequence: CDR1 SEHNR, CDR2 FQNEAQ (reference sequence). The CDR3 loop spans 15 amino acids. J was trimmed by 8 bases and V by 4 bases; bases with no gene match: 7. Here the CDR3 reads CASSSLAGGLYEQFF. The DNA of the CDR3 is TGTGCCAGCAGCTCTTTAGCGGGGGGGCTTTATGAGCAGTTCTTC.

The chain employs TRBV27 and TRBJ2-1, with D uncertain. Per the germline V gene, CDR1 is MNHEY and CDR2 is SMNVEV (reference sequence). CDR3 size: 17 residues. Trimming removed 1 base at V and 0 bases at J, with 13 bases between. In DNA, the CDR3 is TGTGCCAGCAGTTTATTCCCAGGAGCCAGCTCCTACAATGAGCAGTTCTTC. Its translation: CASSLFPGASSYNEQFF.

This clonotype turned up a few times. CDR3 protein: CASSLGFGSVPSYEQYF. CDR3 bases: TGTGCCAGCAGTTTGGGGTTCGGGAGCGTACCCTCCTACGAGCAGTACTTC. The chain couples TRBV12-3 or TRBV12-4 to TRBJ2-7; possibly TRBD2 for D (6 bases). This CDR3 is 17 amino acids long. V was trimmed by 3 bases and J by 0 bases, leaving 18 bases between them.